This T cell receptor (beta chain) was identified in a study of human T cells and chemical hapten exposure. General study results and limits: Expanded TCRs clustered into significantly more large CDR3 similarity groups than controls, the analysis revealed.

Regarding time point: patch test 3, about 24 weeks after DPC sensitization. Treatment meaning: therapeutic diphenylcyclopropenone sensitization with weekly scalp DPC. Blood collection happened ahead of applying each patch test. In regard to this clonotype: Its antigen is undetermined.

TCRdb independently ran MiXCR on the RACE reads; one entry per CDR3 protein. The sample lists 50,000 or so distinct CDR3 sequences, approximately 9.9% seen once, with around a sixth in the top ten. CDR1 and CDR2 from the germline V gene are WSHSY and SAAADI. The CDR3 contains 15 residues. V lost 5 bases to trimming and J lost 6 bases; unmatched junction nucleotides: 5. The receptor comes from a woman in her thirties or forties with alopecia areata. Some clones in this sample may be carry-over from other donors' samples. The input for sequencing was whole blood, taken in connection with sensitization to the hapten diphenylcyclopropenone (DPC). The rearrangement joins TRBV10-2 to TRBJ2-7, with 15 bases lining up with TRBD2. The chain's CDR3 is CASSTGLAGGGEQYF. The CDR3 nucleotides are TGCGCCAGCAGTACGGGACTAGCGGGGGGCGGCGAGCAGTACTTC.